This T cell receptor beta chain originates from a study of CD4 and CD8 cells across lung adenocarcinoma regions. A single record per CDR3 protein comes from TCRdb applying MiXCR to the PCR reads. Among 4,500 to 6,500 distinct CDR3 sequences listed, about 62% were seen once. The germline CDR1 and CDR2 sequences are MNHEY and SVGAGI. This CDR3 contains 13 residues. V was shortened by 4 bases and J by 6 bases, with 12 bases between the two germline ends. Localized lung adenocarcinoma, a non-small cell lung cancer, affected the donors. The TCR comes from a female donor with lung adenocarcinoma. The CD4 and CD8 labels of this study may be unreliable. The rearrangement uses TRBV6-5 and TRBJ1-1, with a weak D call TRBD1 (5 bases). The source material was CD4+ T cells from the center of a lung tumor. CDR3: CASSLGVWSEAFF. CDR3 bases: TGTGCCAGCAGTTTGGGGGTATGGTCTGAAGCTTTCTTT.